The subject of this entry is one T cell receptor (beta chain). Its specificity is unknown. The source of the sample is a study of T cells in localized non-small cell lung cancer. Findings and limits, study-wide: Among the tissues sampled, uninvolved adjacent lung had the highest T cell clonality, above tumor. Sequencing was limited to one tumor region, leaving the possibility of heterogeneity open. In the blood, greater T cell density corresponded to longer overall survival.

Germline trimming cut 0 bases from V and 4 bases from J; bases unmatched to any gene: 12. CDR3 size: 18 residues. Germline-derived CDR1 and CDR2 are LGHNA and YSLEER. Assay used: immunoSEQ multiplex PCR; TCRdb lists only in-frame clones, some missing. The sample has 30,000 to 35,000 clones, roughly 90% seen once; the top ten hold 4% to 4.5%. The V call is TRBV4-3, the J call TRBJ2-3; 8 positions match TRBD2. This TCR derives from a woman aged 40 to 75 with stage I lung adenocarcinoma. Sequences were derived from peripheral blood, sampled before any cancer treatment. The CDR3 reads CASSQEWRGEFSADTQYF. The CDR3 coding sequence is TGCGCCAGCAGCCAAGAGTGGCGGGGGGAGTTCAGCGCAGATACGCAGTATTTT.